This T cell receptor (beta chain) comes out of a study of glioma-infiltrating T cells after dendritic cell vaccination listed by TCRdb under 2016. Background on the whole study: Of the approximately 15 glioblastoma patients in the cohort, all drawn from Phase I and II dendritic cell vaccination trials, 9 were newly diagnosed and 6 had recurrent disease. To make the vaccine, monocyte-derived dendritic cells were cultured for under 9 days with IL-4 and GM-CSF and then pulsed overnight with autologous tumor lysate. In glioblastoma patients vaccinated with dendritic cells, deep sequencing of TCR beta CDR3 regions served to measure tumor-infiltrating lymphocyte content and to compare repertoires between tumor and blood. Each patient got three intradermal injections of the dendritic cell vaccine, spaced at biweekly intervals, in the arm below the axilla. Survival after dendritic cell vaccination was correlated with TCR sequencing metrics, including TIL content and tumor-blood repertoire overlap. Autologous tumor lysate-pulsed dendritic cell vaccination was administered to the patients between the early 2000s and the early 2010s.

The immunoSEQ assay amplified TCRB CDR3 regions from approximately 2 micrograms of genomic DNA, or from all available DNA when less than that amount was available. The multiplex PCR relied on 60 forward primers for TCR V beta segments and 13 reverse primers for J beta segments. Synthetic control templates were spiked into each sample at limiting dilution to estimate reads per starting template. Sequencing produced 87 bp reads on the Illumina HiSeq System. Per the original workflow: PCR and sequencing errors were removed by a nearest neighbor algorithm that merged closely related sequences. TCR overlap was measured as the percentage of unique tumor TCR beta sequences that were also present in the peripheral blood of the same patient. In its TCRdb copy, this immuneACCESS table keeps in-frame sequences only and misses some clones. Where compared with another copy, unresolved V genes explain less than half of these, and the others have no known cause. The DNA gave D and trimming, while V, J and clone size come from that table. A total of tens of thousands of clones appear in this sample, 80% to 85% of them only once. Less than 7.5% of the sample goes to the ten largest clones.

What the authors observed across the whole study: The response model built on TCR overlap across three groups was characterized as speculative, with prospective validation still needed. No direct relationship between TCR clonality and survival was found, suggesting a diverse polyclonal response may matter. After dendritic cell vaccination, a higher estimated pretreatment TIL content predicted longer time to progression and longer overall survival. The cohort was small and heterogeneous, and full blood and tumor sets were available for few patients, with initial-recurrent tumor pairs available for even fewer patients.

Worth noting for this clone: No antigen is known for it. No quality values exist for individual bases; no much larger clone is one base distant.

Sample time point, as interpreted from the label and publication: after dendritic cell vaccination, including at tumor progression/relapse. Selection of patients required sufficient residual fresh-frozen tumor tissue and over two years of available survival data. Molecular status otherwise varied across the glioblastoma patients, but none of them carried an isocitrate dehydrogenase mutation. PBMC were collected before vaccination, two weeks after the third vaccination, and at tumor progression if tumor progression occurred. The Qiagen DNeasy Blood extraction Kit was used for extraction of genomic DNA. This clonotype was sampled from a human donor with glioblastoma. Here the sequenced sample was blood, taken after dendritic cell vaccination.

The CDR3: CASSQETGVGEKLFF. The DNA sequence is as follows: TGTGCCAGCAGCCAAGAGACAGGGGTAGGCGAAAAACTGTTTTTT. This chain is built from TRBV14 and TRBJ1-4, with 8 central nucleotides matching TRBD1. Here V drops 0 bases and J drops 8 bases, and the junction holds 5 bases not matched to any gene. CDR1 SGHDN and CDR2 FVKESK are derived from the germline V gene. Counted from cysteine to phenylalanine, this CDR3 has 15 amino acids. Left in the record is the CDR3 DNA by itself, 45 bases read in frame from the first base.